Listed below are T cell receptor beta chains from one sample, sequenced in a study of cytomegalovirus exposure and HLA in healthy donors. Repertoires were generated with immunoSEQ multiplex PCR, while TCRdb's copy carries only in-frame clones and drops some. Of 100,000 or so clones in the sample, 60% to 85% are singletons; the top ten hold roughly 12%. Sequenced sample: PBMCs. The receptors were sampled from a middle-aged woman in good health and CMV-seropositive. Both conserved end residues are part of each CDR3. D genes are given only for firm matches. The size of a clone is reported for some rows only, either as once, few or many, or as a class for expanded clones.

J | D | size | V | DNA | CDR3
TRBJ1-5 | NA | NA | TRBV6-5 | TGTGCCAGCAGGGCCCCAGGGAGCAATCAGCCCCAGCATTTT | CASRAPGSNQPQHF
TRBJ2-3 | TRBD1 | NA | TRBV7-2 | TGTGCCAGCAGCTGGGGGACAGGGGCAGATACGCAGTATTTT | CASSWGTGADTQYF
TRBJ1-2 | NA | NA | TRBV5-1 | TGCGCCAGCAGCTTGGGACGGGAGGGGACGGAGGGCTACACCTTC | CASSLGREGTEGYTF
TRBJ1-4 | TRBD1 | NA | TRBV5-4 | TGTGCCAGCAGCTTCACAGGGGCTGAAAAACTGTTTTTT | CASSFTGAEKLFF
TRBJ2-7 | NA | once | TRBV18 | TGTGCCAGCTCACCACCGTGGCAGGGGATATACGAGCAGTACTTC | CASSPPWQGIYEQYF
TRBJ2-2 | NA | NA | TRBV29-1 | TGCAGCGTTTACCTCATGACGGGATGGTCCACCGGGGAGCTGTTTTTT | CSVYLMTGWSTGELFF
TRBJ2-3 | TRBD2 | NA | TRBV13 | TGTGCCAGCAGCTCCCCGTGGGGACTAGCTGCGGGAAGGACTAGCACAGATACGCAGTATTTT | CASSSPWGLAAGRTSTDTQYF
TRBJ2-7 | NA | few | TRBV15 | TGTGCCACCAGCAGAGATCGGGACAGCGGGCGGGGGCAGTACTTC | CATSRDRDSGRGQYF
TRBJ2-1 | TRBD2 | NA | TRBV5-4 | TGTGCCAGCAGCTTTCCCAGCGGGGGGTTCGGCGAGCAGTTCTTC | CASSFPSGGFGEQFF
TRBJ1-6 | NA | NA | TRBV6-1 | TGTGCCAGCAGTCCTCGCGGGTCAAATTCACCCCTCCACTTT | CASSPRGSNSPLHF
TRBJ1-2 | TRBD1 | once | TRBV18 | TGTGCCAGCTCACCACCTGGGACAGGGGGCGCTGGGGGCTACACCTTC | CASSPPGTGGAGGYTF
TRBJ2-1 | TRBD2 | NA | TRBV6-1 | TGTGCCAGCGAGAGGGTCGGGGGGAACAATGAGCAGTTCTTC | CASERVGGNNEQFF
TRBJ1-1 | TRBD1 | few | TRBV4-2 | TGTGCCAGCAGCCAAGATGGGACAGGGAGGAACACTGAAGCTTTCTTT | CASSQDGTGRNTEAFF
TRBJ2-6 | NA | NA | TRBV2 | TGTGCCAGCGGACTTTACAGCGCCGGTACGGCCGGGGCCAACGTCCTGACTTTC | CASGLYSAGTAGANVLTF
TRBJ2-7 | TRBD1 | NA | TRBV6-1 | TGTGCCAGCAGTGCGCAAGGGGGCCCCTACGAGCAGTACTTC | CASSAQGGPYEQYF
TRBJ2-5 | TRBD2 | NA | TRBV5-1 | TGCGCCAGCAGCTTTATACTAGCGGGGCAAGAGACCCAGTACTTC | CASSFILAGQETQYF
TRBJ1-6 | NA | once | TRBV21-1 | TGTGCCAGCCCGAGAAATTCACCCCTCCACTTT | CASPRNSPLHF
TRBJ2-7 | NA | NA | TRBV7-8 | TGTGCCAGCAGCTTATTACGGGGCTCCTACGAGCAGTACTTC | CASSLLRGSYEQYF
TRBJ2-5 | TRBD2 | NA | TRBV30 | TGTGCCTGGACTAGCGGGATCCAAGAGACCCAGTACTTC | CAWTSGIQETQYF
TRBJ2-7 | NA | NA | TRBV7-8 | TGTGCCAGCAGCTTTGGTTCCGGGAGCTCCTACGAGCAGTACTTC | CASSFGSGSSYEQYF
TRBJ1-2 | TRBD1 | NA | TRBV6-4 | TGTGCCAGCAAAACCTGGACAGGGGGAGGTGGCTACACCTTC | CASKTWTGGGGYTF
TRBJ1-2 | NA | few | TRBV6-6 | TGTGCCAGCAGTCCGGGAGGCTATGGCTACCCCTTC | CASSPGGYGYPF
TRBJ1-6 | TRBD1 | NA | TRBV4-1 | TGCGCCAGCAGTCGAGCCGGACAGGGGCCGAGGGATTCACCCCTCCACTTT | CASSRAGQGPRDSPLHF
TRBJ2-7 | TRBD1 | NA | TRBV5-4 | TGTGCCAGCAGCTTGGGGGGACAGGGGCGCGAGCAGTACTTC | CASSLGGQGREQYF
TRBJ1-2 | NA | NA | TRBV5-1 | TGCGCCAGCAGCTTGGAACGGGGGACGGATGGCTACACCTTC | CASSLERGTDGYTF
TRBJ1-1 | NA | NA | TRBV7-9 | TGTGCCAGCAGCTTAACTTCAACTGAAGCTTTCTTT | CASSLTSTEAFF
TRBJ2-3 | NA | NA | TRBV6-1 | TGTGCCAGCAGTGAAGCGGACAGCAGTCTCGTAGGAAGACAGTATTTT | CASSEADSSLVGRQYF
TRBJ1-2 | TRBD1 | few | TRBV5-1 | TGCGCCAGCAGCCCGACAACCGGGACAGGGGGTGGCTACACCTTC | CASSPTTGTGGGYTF
TRBJ1-1 | NA | NA | TRBV5-1 | TGCGCCAGCAGCTCCAGGACTGCGACTGAAGCTTTCTTT | CASSSRTATEAFF
TRBJ1-1 | NA | few | TRBV19 | TGTGCCAGTAGTACCGGAGGGGTCGTGAACACTGAAGCTTTCTTT | CASSTGGVVNTEAFF
TRBJ1-2 | NA | NA | TRBV7-8 | TGTGCCAGCAGTCCCCAAACAGCTTACTATGGCTACACCTTC | CASSPQTAYYGYTF
TRBJ2-1 | TRBD2 | NA | TRBV19 | TGTGCCAGTAGTATTGCGGGACTAGCTTTGCACAATGAGCAGTTCTTC | CASSIAGLALHNEQFF
TRBJ2-1 | NA | once | TRBV9 | TGTGCCAGCAGCGTAGGCTCTAGCTCCTACAATGAGCAGTTCTTC | CASSVGSSSYNEQFF
TRBJ1-1 | TRBD1 | NA | TRBV29-1 | TGCAGCGGAAGGACAGGGGGATCGGCAGACACTGAAGCTTTCTTT | CSGRTGGSADTEAFF
TRBJ1-2 | TRBD1 | NA | TRBV7-8 | TGTGCCAGCAGCTTACTACAGGGGGGCGGCTACACCTTC | CASSLLQGGGYTF
TRBJ1-5 | TRBD1 | NA | TRBV9 | TGTGCCAGCAGCTCTGGGACAGGGGGTATCAATCAGCCCCAGCATTTT | CASSSGTGGINQPQHF
TRBJ1-5 | NA | NA | TRBV6-1 | TGTGCCAGCAGTGAAATGGAGCAGCCCCAGCATTTT | CASSEMEQPQHF
TRBJ2-3 | TRBD1 | NA | TRBV5-1 | TGCGCCAGCAGCTTGGGTTCGACAGGGGTGGCAGATACGCAGTATTTT | CASSLGSTGVADTQYF
TRBJ2-5 | TRBD1 | few | TRBV6-1 | TGTGCCAGCAGTGCGGGACAGAAAGAGACCCAGTACTTC | CASSAGQKETQYF
TRBJ2-2 | TRBD1 | few | TRBV5-1 | TGCGCCAGCAGCTTGGAGGGACAGGGGCACGGGGAGCTGTTTTTT | CASSLEGQGHGELFF
TRBJ2-5 | NA | NA | TRBV4-1 | TGCGCCAGCAGCCAAGAGGGGGCTGGGGATGAGACCCAGTACTTC | CASSQEGAGDETQYF
TRBJ2-5 | TRBD2 | NA | TRBV27 | TGTGCCAGCAGGGGACTAGCGGGGGGTAAAGAGACCCAGTACTTC | CASRGLAGGKETQYF
TRBJ2-6 | NA | NA | TRBV11-2 | TGTGCCAGCAGCTTATCAGGGGTTGGGGCCAACGTCCTGACTTTC | CASSLSGVGANVLTF
TRBJ2-7 | TRBD1 | NA | TRBV6-1 | TGTGCCAGCAGTGAAACCGGGACAGGGCTCTACGAGCAGTACTTC | CASSETGTGLYEQYF
TRBJ1-4 | NA | NA | TRBV6-8 | TGTGCCAGCAGTCGTCCAACCGCGATTTTT | CASSRPTAIF
TRBJ1-1 | NA | NA | TRBV7-2 | TGTGCCAGCAGCTTTCAGGGCCAGAACACTGAAGCTTTCTTT | CASSFQGQNTEAFF
TRBJ2-1 | TRBD2 | NA | TRBV5-1 | TGCGCCAGCAGCATTAGCGGGGGGGCATACAATGAGCAGTTCTTC | CASSISGGAYNEQFF
TRBJ2-1 | NA | NA | TRBV6-1 | TGTGCCAGCACCTCGCGGGAATTGAATGAGCAGTTCTTC | CASTSRELNEQFF
TRBJ1-3 | NA | NA | TRBV7-9 | TGTGCCAGCAGCTCTAGCCGGTCTACCTACTCTGGAAACACCATATATTTT | CASSSSRSTYSGNTIYF
TRBJ2-5 | TRBD2 | NA | TRBV6-1 | TGTGCCAGCAGTGATGGCAGCGGGGTTCGGGAGACCCAGTACTTC | CASSDGSGVRETQYF
TRBJ2-2 | NA | NA | TRBV30 | TGTGCTCTATCCAGGGGAATCACGAACACCGGGGAGCTGTTTTTT | CALSRGITNTGELFF